This TCR beta chain was found in a study of naive and memory T cell subsets. This CDR3 is 16 amino acids long. Germline assignment: CDR1 MNHNS and CDR2 SASEGT. The germline V and J ends were trimmed by 5 bases and 6 bases, with 19 bases remaining between them. Two oligonucleotides, mixed equimolar, formed the beta constant-region primer covering TRBC1 and TRBC2. Four rounds of PCR amplified the ligated cDNA using nested alpha and beta constant-region primers plus SP2. TCRdb independently ran MiXCR on the UMI-ligation and nested PCR reads; one entry per CDR3 protein. The repertoire holds roughly 92,000 distinct CDR3 sequences, with approximately 10% as singletons. This clonotype has a count of ten or more. Its antigen is unknown. Whole-study findings and limits: A few larger clonotypes appeared in naive repertoires, especially CD8, possibly memory cells re-expressing CD45RA. Between naive and memory subsets, TCR abundance power law exponents differed.

The source material was naive CD4+ T cells from blood. The source of this sequence is a human donor in good health. The rearrangement joins TRBV6-1 to TRBJ2-2; D is unresolved. CDR3 nucleotides: TGTGCCAGCAGTCTAAACCCGATGACCCCTTCCGGGGAGCTGTTTTTT. It codes for CASSLNPMTPSGELFF.